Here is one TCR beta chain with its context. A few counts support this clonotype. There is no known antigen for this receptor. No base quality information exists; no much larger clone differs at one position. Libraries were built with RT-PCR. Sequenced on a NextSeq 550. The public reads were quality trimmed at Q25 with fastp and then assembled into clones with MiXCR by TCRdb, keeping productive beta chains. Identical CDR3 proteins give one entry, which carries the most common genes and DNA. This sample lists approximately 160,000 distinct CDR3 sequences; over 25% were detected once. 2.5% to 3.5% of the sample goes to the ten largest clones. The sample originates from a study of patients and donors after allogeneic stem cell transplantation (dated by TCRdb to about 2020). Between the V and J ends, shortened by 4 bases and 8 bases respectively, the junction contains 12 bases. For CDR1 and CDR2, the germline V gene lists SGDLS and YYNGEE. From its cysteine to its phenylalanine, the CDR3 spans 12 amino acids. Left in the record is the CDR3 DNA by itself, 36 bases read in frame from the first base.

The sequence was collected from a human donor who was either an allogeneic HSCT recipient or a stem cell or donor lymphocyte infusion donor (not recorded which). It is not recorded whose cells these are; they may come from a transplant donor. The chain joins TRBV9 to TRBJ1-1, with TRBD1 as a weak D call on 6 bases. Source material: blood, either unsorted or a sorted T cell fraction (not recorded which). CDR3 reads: CASSSLDSEAFF. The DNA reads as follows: TGTGCCAGCAGCTCCCTGGACAGCGAAGCTTTCTTT.